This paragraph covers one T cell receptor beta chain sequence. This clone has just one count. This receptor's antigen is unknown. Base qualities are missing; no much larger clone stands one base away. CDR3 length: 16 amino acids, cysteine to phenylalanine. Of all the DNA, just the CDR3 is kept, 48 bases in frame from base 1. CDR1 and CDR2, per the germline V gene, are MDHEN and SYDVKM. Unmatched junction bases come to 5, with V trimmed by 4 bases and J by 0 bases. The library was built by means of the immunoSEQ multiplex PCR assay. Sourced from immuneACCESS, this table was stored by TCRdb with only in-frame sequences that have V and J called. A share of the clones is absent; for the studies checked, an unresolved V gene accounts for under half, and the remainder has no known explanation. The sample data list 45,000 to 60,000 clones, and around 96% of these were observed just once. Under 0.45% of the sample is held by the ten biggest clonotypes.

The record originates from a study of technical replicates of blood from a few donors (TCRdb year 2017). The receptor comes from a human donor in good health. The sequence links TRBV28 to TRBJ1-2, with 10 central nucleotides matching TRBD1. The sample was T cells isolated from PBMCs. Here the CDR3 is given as CASSSPGTGANYGYTF. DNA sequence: TGTGCCAGCAGTTCCCCCGGGACAGGGGCTAACTATGGCTACACCTTC.